The source of this TCR beta chain is a study of blood T cell repertoires in COVID-19. The CDR3 sequence is 13 residues long. Germline V gene sequence: CDR1 MGHDK, CDR2 SYGVNS. The V segment lost 6 bases and the J segment 11 bases; nucleotides outside the gene matches: 10. Produced via immunoSEQ multiplex PCR; TCRdb's table is partial and in-frame only. The sample records some 310,000 clones, around 89% being singletons. A few counts support this clone. The sequenced material came from peripheral blood. This TCR derives from a woman aged 40 to 50 with COVID-19, enrolled during active disease. The J gene is TRBJ1-1, the V gene TRBV25-1, with TRBD1 matching over 9 bases. The DNA of the CDR3 is TGTGCCAGCAGCGTCCCGGGACAGGGTGAGGCTTTCTTT. Protein product: CASSVPGQGEAFF.